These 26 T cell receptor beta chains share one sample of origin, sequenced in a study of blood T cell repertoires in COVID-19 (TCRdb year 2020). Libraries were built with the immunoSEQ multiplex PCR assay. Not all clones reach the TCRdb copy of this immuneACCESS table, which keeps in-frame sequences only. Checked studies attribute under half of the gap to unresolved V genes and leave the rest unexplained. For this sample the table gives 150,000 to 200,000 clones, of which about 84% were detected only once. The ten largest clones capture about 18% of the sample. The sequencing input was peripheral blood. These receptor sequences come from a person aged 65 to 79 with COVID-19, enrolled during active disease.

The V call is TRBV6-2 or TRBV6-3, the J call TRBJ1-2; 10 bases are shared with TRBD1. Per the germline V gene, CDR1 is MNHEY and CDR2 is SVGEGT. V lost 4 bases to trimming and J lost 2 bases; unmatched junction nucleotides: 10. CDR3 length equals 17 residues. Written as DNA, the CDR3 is TGTGCCAGCAGTTCAACCAGACAGGGGGCCGGGAACTATGGCTACACCTTC. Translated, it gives CASSSTRQGAGNYGYTF.

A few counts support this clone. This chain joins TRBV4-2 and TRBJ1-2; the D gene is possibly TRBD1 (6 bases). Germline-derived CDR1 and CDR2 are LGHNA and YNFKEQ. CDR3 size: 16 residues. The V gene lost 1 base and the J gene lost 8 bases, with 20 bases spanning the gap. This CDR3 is CASSQGDNPLFRGYTF. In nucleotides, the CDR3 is TGTGCCAGCAGCCAAGGGGACAACCCCCTTTTCAGAGGCTACACCTTC.

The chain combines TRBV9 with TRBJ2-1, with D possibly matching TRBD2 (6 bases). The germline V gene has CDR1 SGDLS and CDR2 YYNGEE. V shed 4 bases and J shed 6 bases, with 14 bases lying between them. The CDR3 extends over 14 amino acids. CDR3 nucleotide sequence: TGTGCCAGCAGCCCTTGGGGGAGGAGCAATGAGCAGTTCTTC. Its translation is CASSPWGRSNEQFF.

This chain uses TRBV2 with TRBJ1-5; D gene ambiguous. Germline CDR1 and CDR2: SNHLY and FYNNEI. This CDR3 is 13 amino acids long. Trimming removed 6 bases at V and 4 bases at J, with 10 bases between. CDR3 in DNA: TGTGCCAGCAGCATAGTGGTTAATCAGCCCCAGCATTTT. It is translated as CASSIVVNQPQHF.

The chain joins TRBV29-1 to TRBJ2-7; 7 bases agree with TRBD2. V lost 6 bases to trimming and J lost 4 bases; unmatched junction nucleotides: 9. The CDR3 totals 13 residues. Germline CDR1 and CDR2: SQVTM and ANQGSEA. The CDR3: CSVIGGAGYEQYF. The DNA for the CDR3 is TGCAGCGTCATAGGAGGAGCGGGGTACGAGCAGTACTTC.

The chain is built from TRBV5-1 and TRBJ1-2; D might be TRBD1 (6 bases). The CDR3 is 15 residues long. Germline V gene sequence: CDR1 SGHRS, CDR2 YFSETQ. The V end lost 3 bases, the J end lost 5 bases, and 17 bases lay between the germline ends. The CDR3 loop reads CASSSGGQQGYGYTF. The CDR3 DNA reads TGCGCCAGCAGCTCGGGAGGACAGCAGGGTTATGGCTACACCTTC.

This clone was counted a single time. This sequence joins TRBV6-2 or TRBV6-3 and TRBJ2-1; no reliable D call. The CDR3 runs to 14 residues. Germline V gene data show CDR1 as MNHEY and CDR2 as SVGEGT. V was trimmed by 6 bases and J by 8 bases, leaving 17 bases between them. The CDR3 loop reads CASSKLKSNDEQFF. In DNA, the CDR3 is TGTGCCAGCAGCAAACTCAAGAGTAATGATGAGCAGTTCTTC.

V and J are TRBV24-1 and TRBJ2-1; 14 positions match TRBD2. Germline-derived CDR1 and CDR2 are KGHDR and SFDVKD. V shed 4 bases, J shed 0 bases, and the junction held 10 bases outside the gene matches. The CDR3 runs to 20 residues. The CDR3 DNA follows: TGTGCCACCAGTGAGTCCCCGGGACTAGCGGGAGCTAGCTCCTACAATGAGCAGTTCTTC. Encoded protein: CATSESPGLAGASSYNEQFF.

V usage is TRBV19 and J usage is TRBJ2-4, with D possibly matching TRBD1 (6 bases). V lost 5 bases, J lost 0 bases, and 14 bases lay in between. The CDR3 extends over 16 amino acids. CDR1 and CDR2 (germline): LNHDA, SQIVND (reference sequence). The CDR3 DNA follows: TGTGCCAGTAGTCTTAGGGACACACTAGCCAAAAACATTCAGTACTTC. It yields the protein CASSLRDTLAKNIQYF.

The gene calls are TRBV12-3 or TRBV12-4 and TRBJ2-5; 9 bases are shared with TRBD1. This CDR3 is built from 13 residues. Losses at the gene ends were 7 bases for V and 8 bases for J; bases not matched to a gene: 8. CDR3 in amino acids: CASTPDRGRTQYF. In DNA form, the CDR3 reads TGTGCCAGCACCCCGGACAGGGGACGAACCCAGTACTTC.

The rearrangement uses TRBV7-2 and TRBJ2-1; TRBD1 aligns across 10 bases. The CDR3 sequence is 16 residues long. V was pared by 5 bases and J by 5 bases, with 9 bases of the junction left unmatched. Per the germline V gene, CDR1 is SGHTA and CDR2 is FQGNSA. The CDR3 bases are TGTGCCAGCAGCCGGAGACAGGGGGCTTTGGACAATGAGCAGTTCTTC. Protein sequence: CASSRRQGALDNEQFF. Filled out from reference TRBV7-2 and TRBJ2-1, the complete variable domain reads GAGVSQSPSNKVTEKGKDVELRCDPISGHTALYWYRQSLGQGLEFLIYFQGNSAPDKSGLPSDRFSAERTGGSVSTLTIQRTQQEDSAVYLCASSRRQGALDNEQFFGPGTRLTVL.

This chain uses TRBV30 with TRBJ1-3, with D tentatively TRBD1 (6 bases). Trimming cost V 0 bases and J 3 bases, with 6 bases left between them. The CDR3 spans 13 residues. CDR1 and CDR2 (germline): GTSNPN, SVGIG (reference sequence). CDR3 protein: CAWSVQGGNTIYF. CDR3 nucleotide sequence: TGTGCCTGGAGTGTACAGGGTGGAAACACCATATATTTT.

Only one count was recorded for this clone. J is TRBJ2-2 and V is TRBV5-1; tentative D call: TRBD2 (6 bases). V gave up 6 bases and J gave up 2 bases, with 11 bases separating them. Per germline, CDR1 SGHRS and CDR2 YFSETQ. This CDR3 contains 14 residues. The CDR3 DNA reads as TGCGCCAGCACCCGGGACTCAAACACCGGGGAGCTGTTTTTT. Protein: CASTRDSNTGELFF.

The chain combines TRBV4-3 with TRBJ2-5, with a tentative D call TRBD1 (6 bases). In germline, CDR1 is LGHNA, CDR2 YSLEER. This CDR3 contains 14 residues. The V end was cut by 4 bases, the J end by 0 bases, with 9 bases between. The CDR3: CASSPGEYQETQYF. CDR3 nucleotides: TGCGCCAGCAGCCCAGGGGAGTACCAAGAGACCCAGTACTTC.

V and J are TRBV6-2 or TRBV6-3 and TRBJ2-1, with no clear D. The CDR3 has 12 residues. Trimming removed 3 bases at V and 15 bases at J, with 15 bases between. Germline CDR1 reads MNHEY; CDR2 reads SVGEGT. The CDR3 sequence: CASSYPPREAFF. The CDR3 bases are TGTGCCAGCAGTTATCCCCCCAGAGAGGCGTTCTTC.

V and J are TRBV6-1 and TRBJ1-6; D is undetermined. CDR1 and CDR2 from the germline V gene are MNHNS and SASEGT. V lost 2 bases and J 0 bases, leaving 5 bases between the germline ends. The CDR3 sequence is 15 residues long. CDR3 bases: TGTGCCAGCAGTGAACGCAGCTCCTATAATTCACCCCTCCACTTT. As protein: CASSERSSYNSPLHF.

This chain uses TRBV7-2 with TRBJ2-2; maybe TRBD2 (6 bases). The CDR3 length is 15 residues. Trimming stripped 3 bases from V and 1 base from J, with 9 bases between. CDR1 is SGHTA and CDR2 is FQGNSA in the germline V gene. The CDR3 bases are TGTGCCAGCAGCTTTCTTAGCGGGAACACCGGGGAGCTGTTTTTT. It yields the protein CASSFLSGNTGELFF.

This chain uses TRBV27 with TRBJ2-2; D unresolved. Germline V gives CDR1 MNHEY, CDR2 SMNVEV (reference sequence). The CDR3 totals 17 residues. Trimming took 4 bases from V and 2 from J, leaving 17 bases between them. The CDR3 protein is CASSSLRVGINTGELFF. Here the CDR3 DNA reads TGTGCCAGCAGTTCACTCCGGGTCGGAATTAACACCGGGGAGCTGTTTTTT.

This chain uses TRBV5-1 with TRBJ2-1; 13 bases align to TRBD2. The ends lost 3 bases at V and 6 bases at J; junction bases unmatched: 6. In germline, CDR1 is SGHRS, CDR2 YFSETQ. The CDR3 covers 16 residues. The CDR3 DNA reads TGCGCCAGCAGCTCCACACTAGCGGGGGGGCTCAATGAGCAGTTCTTC. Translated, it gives CASSSTLAGGLNEQFF.

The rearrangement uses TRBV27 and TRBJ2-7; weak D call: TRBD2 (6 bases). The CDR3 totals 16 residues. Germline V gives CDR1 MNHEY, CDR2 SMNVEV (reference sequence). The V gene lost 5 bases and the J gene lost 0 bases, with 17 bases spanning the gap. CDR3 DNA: TGTGCCAGCAGTGGGACCCGGGGGACGAGCTCCTACGAGCAGTACTTC. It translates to CASSGTRGTSSYEQYF.

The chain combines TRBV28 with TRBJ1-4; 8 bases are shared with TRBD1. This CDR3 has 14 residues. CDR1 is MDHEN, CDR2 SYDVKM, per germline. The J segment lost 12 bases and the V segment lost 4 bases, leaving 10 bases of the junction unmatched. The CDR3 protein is CASSSRTGIWELFF. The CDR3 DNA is TGTGCCAGCAGTTCCCGGACAGGGATTTGGGAACTGTTTTTT.

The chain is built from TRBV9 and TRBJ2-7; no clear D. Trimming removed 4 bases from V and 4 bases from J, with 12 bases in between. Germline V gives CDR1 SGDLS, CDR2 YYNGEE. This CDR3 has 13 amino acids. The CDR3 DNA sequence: TGTGCCAGCAGCCCGCTAGGAAGTTACGAGCAGTACTTC. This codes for CASSPLGSYEQYF.

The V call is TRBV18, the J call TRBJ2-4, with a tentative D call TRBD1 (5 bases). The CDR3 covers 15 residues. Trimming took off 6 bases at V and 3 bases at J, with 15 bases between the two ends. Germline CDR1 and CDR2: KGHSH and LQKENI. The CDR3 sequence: CASSLKQAHKNIQYF. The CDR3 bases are TGTGCCAGCTCGCTAAAACAGGCCCACAAAAACATTCAGTACTTC. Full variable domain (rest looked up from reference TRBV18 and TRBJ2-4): NAGVMQNPRHLVRRRGQEARLRCSPMKGHSHVYWYRQLPEEGLKFMVYLQKENIIDESGMPKERFSAEFPKEGPSILRIQQVVRGDSAAYFCASSLKQAHKNIQYFGAGTRLSVL.

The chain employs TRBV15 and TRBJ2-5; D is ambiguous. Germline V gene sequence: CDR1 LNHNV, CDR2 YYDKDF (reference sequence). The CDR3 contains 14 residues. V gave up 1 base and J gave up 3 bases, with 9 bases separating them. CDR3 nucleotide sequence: TGTGCCACCAGCAGAGCCCAGGTCAAAGAGACCCAGTACTTC. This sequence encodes CATSRAQVKETQYF.

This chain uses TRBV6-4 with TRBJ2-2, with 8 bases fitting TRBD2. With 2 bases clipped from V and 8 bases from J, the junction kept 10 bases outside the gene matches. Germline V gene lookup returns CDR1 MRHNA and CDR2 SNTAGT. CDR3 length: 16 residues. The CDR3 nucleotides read TGTGCCAGCAGTGACCCGGCGGGAGGATCTCTGGGGGAGCTGTTTTTT. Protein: CASSDPAGGSLGELFF.

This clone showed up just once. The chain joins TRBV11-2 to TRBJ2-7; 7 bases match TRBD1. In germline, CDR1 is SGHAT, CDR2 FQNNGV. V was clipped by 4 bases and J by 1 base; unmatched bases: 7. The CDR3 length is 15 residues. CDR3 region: CASSSRTGLSYEQYF. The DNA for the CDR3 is TGTGCCAGCAGCTCCCGGACAGGCCTATCCTACGAGCAGTACTTC.